Following are 32 T cell receptor beta chains from one sample sequenced in a study of blood T cell repertoires in COVID-19. Assay used: immunoSEQ multiplex PCR; TCRdb lists only in-frame clones, some missing. The sample records fewer than 300,000 clones, roughly 86% being singletons. The sample was peripheral blood. The receptors shown here come from a man aged 35 to 55 who had recovered from COVID-19.

The chain combines TRBV19 with TRBJ1-1, with a weak D call TRBD1 (6 bases). The V end was cut by 0 bases, the J end by 4 bases, with 9 bases between. Germline-derived CDR1 and CDR2 are LNHDA and SQIVND (reference sequence). The CDR3 has 14 residues. The CDR3 DNA follows: TGTGCCAGTAGTATAGAACCCAGGGGCACTGAAGCTTTCTTT. It specifies CASSIEPRGTEAFF. The variable domain in full, completed from reference TRBV19 and TRBJ1-1, reads DGGITQSPKYLFRKEGQNVTLSCEQNLNHDAMYWYRQDPGQGLRLIYYSQIVNDFQKGDIAEGYSVSREKKESFPLTVTSAQKNPTAFYLCASSIEPRGTEAFFGQGTRLTVV.

This clone has more than one count but fewer than ten. This sequence joins TRBV5-1 and TRBJ2-7; the match to TRBD2 covers 9 bases. This CDR3 spans 15 amino acids. V trimming: 1 base; J trimming: 2 bases; junction bases outside the gene matches: 4. CDR1 is SGHRS and CDR2 is YFSETQ in the germline V gene. CDR3 in amino acids: CASSLRASGTYEQYF. For the CDR3, the DNA is TGCGCCAGCAGCTTGAGAGCTAGCGGGACCTACGAGCAGTACTTC.

This sequence joins TRBV5-3 and TRBJ2-1; 8 bases match TRBD1. TRBV5-3 is an ORF; its function is uncertain. The CDR3 covers 15 residues. With 2 bases clipped from V and 5 bases from J, the junction kept 6 bases outside the gene matches. CDR3 coding DNA: TGTGCCAGAAGCTTACCAGGGGGCGCAAACAATGAGCAGTTCTTC. Translated, it gives CARSLPGGANNEQFF.

This clone was counted a single time. The rearrangement uses TRBV5-6 and TRBJ2-3; the match to TRBD2 covers 9 bases. Per the germline V gene, CDR1 is SGHDT and CDR2 is YYEEEE. V was pared by 6 bases and J by 3 bases, with 8 bases of the junction left unmatched. The length of the CDR3 is 15 residues. The CDR3 DNA reads as TGTGCCAGCATCAAGCGGGAGGTTCTTACAGATACGCAGTATTTT. Translation: CASIKREVLTDTQYF. The variable domain in full, with the rest retrieved from reference TRBV5-6 and TRBJ2-3, is DAGVTQSPTHLIKTRGQQVTLRCSPKSGHDTVSWYQQALGQGPQFIFQYYEEEERQRGNFPDRFSGHQFPNYSSELNVNALLLGDSALYLCASIKREVLTDTQYFGPGTRLTVL.

This clone showed up just once. The chain carries TRBV9 and TRBJ2-1; no reliable D call. The CDR3 has 17 residues. Trimming removed 3 bases at V and 2 bases at J, with 18 bases between. Looked up from germline, CDR1 is SGDLS and CDR2 is YYNGEE. CDR3 sequence (DNA): TGTGCCAGCAGCGCACGATTAACAAGCGTCCCCTACAATGAGCAGTTCTTC. Translating gives CASSARLTSVPYNEQFF.

The chain carries TRBV5-5 and TRBJ1-3; 9 bases line up with TRBD1. The V and J ends lost 4 bases and 3 bases, in that order; junction bases with no gene match: 5. Germline V gene data show CDR1 as SGHKS and CDR2 as YYEKEE (reference sequence). This CDR3 region has 15 residues. The CDR3 DNA reads as TGTGCCAGCAGCCTTGACAGGGGGTATGGAAACACCATATATTTT. Its translation: CASSLDRGYGNTIYF. The entire variable domain, with the rest obtained from reference TRBV5-5 and TRBJ1-3, is as follows: DAGVTQSPTHLIKTRGQQVTLRCSPISGHKSVSWYQQVLGQGPQFIFQYYEKEERGRGNFPDRFSARQFPNYSSELNVNALLLGDSALYLCASSLDRGYGNTIYFGEGSWLTVV.

This clone was picked up a small number of times. This chain uses TRBV6-5 with TRBJ1-1; D is possibly TRBD1 (6 bases). Per germline, CDR1 MNHEY and CDR2 SVGAGI. Trimming shortened V by 6 bases and J by 7 bases, and 15 bases separated the two germline ends. The CDR3 is made up of 13 amino acids. The CDR3 is CASRTGTSGEAFF. CDR3 in DNA: TGTGCCAGCAGAACAGGGACGAGCGGTGAAGCTTTCTTT.

The genes are TRBV4-1 and TRBJ2-1; 8 nucleotides align to TRBD2. V lost 3 bases and J lost 7; bases outside the gene matches: 8. The CDR3 length is 15 residues. Germline V gene sequence: CDR1 MGHRA, CDR2 YSYEKL. CDR3 bases: TGCGCCAGCAGCCACCCGGGGGGGCTTGCGAATGAGCAGTTCTTC. Encoded protein: CASSHPGGLANEQFF.

The chain employs TRBV7-2 and TRBJ2-3; 11 nucleotides align to TRBD2. The trim removed 1 base at V and 2 bases at J, leaving 5 bases unmatched. Looked up from germline, CDR1 is SGHTA and CDR2 is FQGNSA. The CDR3 is 17 residues long. CDR3 sequence (DNA): TGTGCCAGCAGCTTAGGCCTGACTAGCGGGGACACAGATACGCAGTATTTT. Encoded protein: CASSLGLTSGDTDTQYF.

The rearrangement joins TRBV10-3 to TRBJ2-3; 12 bases are shared with TRBD2. Germline V gene data show CDR1 as ENHRY and CDR2 as SYGVKD. V was pared by 4 bases and J by 3 bases, with 8 bases of the junction left unmatched. The CDR3 has 17 residues. The CDR3 nucleotides are TGTGCCATCAGTGCTCCGACTAGCGGGGGTTGGACAGATACGCAGTATTTT. Translation: CAISAPTSGGWTDTQYF.

The chain employs TRBV5-1 and TRBJ2-2; D might be TRBD2 (5 bases). The CDR3 spans 15 residues. Trimming removed 1 base at V and 6 bases at J, with 13 bases between. Germline lookup yields CDR1 SGHRS and CDR2 YFSETQ. The CDR3 DNA reads TGCGCCAGCAGCTTGACTAGAGTGAGCGCCGGGGAGCTGTTTTTT. The encoded protein is CASSLTRVSAGELFF.

This clone was counted once. The chain recombines TRBV4-3 with TRBJ1-1; possibly TRBD1 for D (5 bases). The CDR3 has 13 residues. CDR1 and CDR2 from the germline V gene are LGHNA and YSLEER. The germline V and J ends were trimmed by 1 base and 10 bases, with 13 bases remaining between them. The CDR3: CASSQGAGLGAFF. CDR3 nucleotide sequence: TGCGCCAGCAGCCAAGGGGCGGGACTGGGAGCTTTCTTT.

Only a few counts were recorded for this clone. The gene calls are TRBV7-9 and TRBJ1-1; no clear D. The CDR3 contains 19 residues. The germline gives CDR1 SEHNR, CDR2 FQNEAQ (reference sequence). V was clipped by 0 bases and J by 0 bases, with 20 bases between them. The CDR3: CASSLAHSGGGHMNTEAFF. For the CDR3, the DNA is TGTGCCAGCAGCTTAGCCCACTCGGGCGGAGGCCATATGAACACTGAAGCTTTCTTT.

About this clone: A much more abundant neighbour one base away suggests this may be a read error. The sample has other DNA sequences that encode this CDR3 too. CDR3 nucleotides: TGTGCCAGCAGCCCCTCAGGGGGCAATCAGCCCCAGCATTTT. It encodes CASSPSGGNQPQHF. J is TRBJ1-5 and V is TRBV7-2; possible D gene TRBD1, 6 bases. V shed 5 bases and J shed 2 bases, with 10 bases lying between them. Germline V gene sequence: CDR1 SGHTA, CDR2 FQGNSA. This CDR3 has 14 amino acids.

The chain couples TRBV5-1 to TRBJ2-1, with 11 bases matching TRBD1. V was clipped by 4 bases and J by 6 bases; unmatched bases: 3. Germline-derived CDR1 and CDR2 are SGHRS and YFSETQ. The CDR3 spans 14 residues. The DNA for the CDR3 is TGCGCCAGCAGCCTAGGGACAGGGGGCAATGAGCAGTTCTTC. This codes for CASSLGTGGNEQFF.

The V and J genes are TRBV15 and TRBJ2-1, with TRBD2 matching 8 bases. The CDR3 totals 17 residues. Germline V CDR1 and CDR2: LNHNV, YYDKDF (reference sequence). The J segment lost 10 bases and the V segment lost 2 bases, leaving 16 bases of the junction unmatched. CDR3: CATSRKALAGMKGEQFF. CDR3 sequence (DNA): TGTGCCACCAGCAGAAAGGCATTAGCGGGAATGAAAGGGGAGCAGTTCTTC.

The chain recombines TRBV9 with TRBJ1-4; D perhaps matches TRBD1 (6 bases). CDR1 SGDLS and CDR2 YYNGEE come from the germline V gene. The CDR3 loop spans 15 amino acids. V was pared by 3 bases and J by 10 bases, with 19 bases between. CDR3 nucleotides: TGTGCCAGCAGCGAGGGGGTGCGGTACGGCGGAAAACTGTTTTTT. It yields the protein CASSEGVRYGGKLFF.

This rearrangement joins TRBV28 to TRBJ2-1, with 10 bases matching TRBD2. The CDR3 length is 17 residues. The ends lost 2 bases at V and 7 bases at J; junction bases unmatched: 11. CDR1 and CDR2 (germline): MDHEN, SYDVKM. The CDR3 loop reads CASSLRLAGGLRNEQFF. Here the CDR3 DNA reads TGTGCCAGCAGTTTACGACTAGCGGGCGGCCTGAGAAATGAGCAGTTCTTC.

A single count supports this clone. The chain uses TRBV2 and TRBJ1-6, with D possibly being TRBD1 (5 bases). Germline V gene lookup returns CDR1 SNHLY and CDR2 FYNNEI. The CDR3 is 13 amino acids. The V end was cut by 11 bases, the J end by 0 bases, with 8 bases between. Written as DNA, the CDR3 is TGTGCCGGGGGGTTCTCCTATAATTCACCCCTCCACTTT. Its protein product is CAGGFSYNSPLHF. Combining the CDR3 with reference TRBV2 and TRBJ1-6 gives the whole variable domain EPEVTQTPSHQVTQMGQEVILRCVPISNHLYFYWYRQILGQKVEFLVSFYNNEISEKSEIFDDQFSVERPDGSNFTLKIRSTKLEDSAMYFCAGGFSYNSPLHFGNGTRLTVT.

The V call is TRBV29-1, the J call TRBJ2-3; D not resolved. Germline V CDR1 and CDR2: SQVTM, ANQGSEA. The CDR3 has 11 residues. V lost 6 bases and J lost 2, with 6 bases in between. CDR3 region: CSVSLTDTQYF. The CDR3, as DNA: TGCAGCGTATCACTCACAGATACGCAGTATTTT.

The gene calls are TRBV29-1 and TRBJ1-2; tentative D call: TRBD1 (6 bases). Per the germline V gene, CDR1 is SQVTM and CDR2 is ANQGSEA. This CDR3 has 11 residues. Between the trimmed V and J ends, which lost 4 bases and 5 bases, there was a span of 8 bases. CDR3 region: CSVVGGYGYTF. The CDR3 nucleotides read TGCAGCGTTGTAGGGGGTTATGGCTACACCTTC.

Only one count was recorded for this clone. This chain joins TRBV7-2 and TRBJ2-1; D is ambiguous. CDR3 length equals 12 residues. The V end lost 4 bases, the J end lost 8 bases, and 9 bases lay between the germline ends. In germline, CDR1 is SGHTA, CDR2 FQGNSA. CDR3 amino acids: CASSSRSHEQFF. CDR3 DNA sequence: TGTGCCAGCAGCTCCCGGAGCCATGAGCAGTTCTTC.

J is TRBJ2-7 and V is TRBV6-2 or TRBV6-3; 9 bases are shared with TRBD1. CDR3 length equals 19 residues. Germline values: CDR1 MNHEY, CDR2 SVGEGT. The J segment lost 2 bases and the V segment lost 5 bases, leaving 19 bases of the junction unmatched. CDR3: CASSPQRGTGSGRTYEQYF. CDR3 nucleotide sequence: TGTGCCAGCAGTCCCCAGAGGGGGACAGGGTCGGGGAGGACCTACGAGCAGTACTTC.

The chain has TRBV5-6 and TRBJ1-3; 9 bases fit TRBD1. This CDR3 is 16 amino acids long. The germline V gene has CDR1 SGHDT and CDR2 YYEEEE. The V segment lost 4 bases and the J segment 0 bases; nucleotides outside the gene matches: 5. As DNA, the CDR3 is TGTGCCAGCAGCGCCCGGGACAGGGTCTCTGGAAACACCATATATTTT. Protein: CASSARDRVSGNTIYF.

The chain joins TRBV7-2 to TRBJ2-1, with 7 bases matching TRBD2. The V and J ends lost 0 bases and 9 bases, in that order; junction bases with no gene match: 8. Germline lookup yields CDR1 SGHTA and CDR2 FQGNSA. This CDR3 spans 15 amino acids. In DNA, the CDR3 is TGTGCCAGCAGCTTAGCCAGCGGGAATAGGGTTGAGCAGTTCTTC. Its translation is CASSLASGNRVEQFF.

The J gene is TRBJ2-3, the V gene TRBV10-3; a possible D gene is TRBD2 (6 bases). Germline assignment: CDR1 ENHRY and CDR2 SYGVKD. Trimming cost V 5 bases and J 0 bases, with 15 bases left between them. The CDR3 contains 16 residues. This CDR3 is CAISPSPSASTDTQYF. The CDR3 DNA sequence: TGTGCCATCAGTCCCAGCCCTAGCGCAAGCACAGATACGCAGTATTTT.

The chain employs TRBV6-1 and TRBJ2-3; the match to TRBD2 covers 11 bases. Losses at the gene ends were 4 bases for V and 5 bases for J; bases not matched to a gene: 8. CDR3 size: 16 residues. Germline V lookup: CDR1 MNHNS, CDR2 SASEGT. This CDR3 reads CASSGPLAGAGDTQYF. CDR3 DNA sequence: TGTGCCAGCAGTGGACCACTAGCGGGAGCGGGAGATACGCAGTATTTT.

This clone was observed a handful of times. This chain uses TRBV19 with TRBJ2-7; tentative D call: TRBD1 (7 bases). There are 13 residues in the CDR3. Trimming took 7 bases from V and 2 from J, leaving 12 bases between them. Germline-derived CDR1 and CDR2 are LNHDA and SQIVND (reference sequence). CDR3 loop: CASNRGGTYEQYF. CDR3 sequence (DNA): TGTGCCAGTAACAGGGGCGGGACCTACGAGCAGTACTTC. The entire variable domain, with the rest obtained from reference TRBV19 and TRBJ2-7, is as follows: DGGITQSPKYLFRKEGQNVTLSCEQNLNHDAMYWYRQDPGQGLRLIYYSQIVNDFQKGDIAEGYSVSREKKESFPLTVTSAQKNPTAFYLCASNRGGTYEQYFGPGTRLTVT.

This chain joins TRBV6-4 and TRBJ2-3, with 10 bases fitting TRBD2. This CDR3 has 19 residues. Germline lookup yields CDR1 MRHNA and CDR2 SNTAGT. V shed 0 bases, J shed 6 bases, and the junction held 15 bases outside the gene matches. The CDR3 sequence: CASSDSVYGFEREGDTQYF. The DNA for the CDR3 is TGTGCCAGCAGTGACTCCGTGTACGGTTTCGAGCGGGAGGGCGATACGCAGTATTTT.

Only a few counts were recorded for this clone. CDR3 bases: TGTGCCAGACGCAAGGGGGAGGAGACCCAGTACTTC. This translates into CARRKGEETQYF. The chain recombines TRBV5-3 with TRBJ2-5; the D gene is possibly TRBD1 (6 bases). Being an ORF, TRBV5-3 has a function that is uncertain. Trimming cost V 7 bases and J 5 bases, with 12 bases left between them. CDR3 size: 12 residues.

V is TRBV2 and J is TRBJ1-1, with a possible D match to TRBD1 (5 bases). From germline, CDR1 is SNHLY and CDR2 FYNNEI. The CDR3 consists of 14 residues. The germline V and J ends were trimmed by 6 bases and 1 base, with 12 bases remaining between them. CDR3 nucleotides: TGTGCCAGCAGGAGGCGGGGGGGGAACACTGAAGCTTTCTTT. This translates into CASRRRGGNTEAFF.

CDR3 sequence (DNA): TGTGCCAGCAGCCGATACGGGACAGGGTCCTACAATGAGCAGTTCTTC. Protein: CASSRYGTGSYNEQFF. This rearrangement joins TRBV7-6 to TRBJ2-1, with 9 bases lining up with TRBD1. With 5 bases clipped from V and 1 base from J, the junction kept 6 bases outside the gene matches. CDR3 size: 16 residues. From germline, CDR1 is SGHVS and CDR2 FNYEAQ.